This is a list of T cell receptor beta chains from one sample in a study of blood T cell repertoires in COVID-19. Sequencing used immunoSEQ multiplex PCR; TCRdb keeps in-frame clones, though not all of them. Altogether about 270,000 clones are present, around four fifths being singletons, with the ten largest covering around 3.7%. The sequenced sample was peripheral blood. These receptors were collected from a woman aged 45 to 65 with active or convalescent COVID-19. Both conserved end residues are part of each CDR3. D genes are given only for firm matches. Some rows mark clone size as missing; the rest say once, few, many or name a class of expanded clone.

v_call	clone_size	d_call	j_call	cdr3_length	cdr3_aa	cdr3_nt
TRBV28	.	TRBD1	TRBJ2-1	13	CASSTGQYNEQFF	TGTGCCAGCAGTACGGGACAGTACAATGAGCAGTTCTTC
TRBV5-1	.	TRBD1	TRBJ2-3	14	CASSGTGNTDTQYF	TGCGCCAGCAGCGGGACAGGGAACACAGATACGCAGTATTTT
TRBV7-8	.	.	TRBJ2-5	15	CASSRTLVWSETQYF	TGTGCCAGCAGTCGTACCCTAGTATGGTCAGAGACCCAGTACTTC
TRBV15	.	TRBD1	TRBJ1-5	16	CATSRARDRGHQPQHF	TGTGCCACCAGCAGAGCCCGGGACAGGGGGCACCAGCCCCAGCATTTT
TRBV19	.	.	TRBJ2-1	14	CASTQTGGYNEQFF	TGTGCCAGTACCCAGACAGGCGGTTACAATGAGCAGTTCTTC
TRBV5-1	.	.	TRBJ2-2	14	CASSAAGSAGELFF	TGCGCCAGCAGCGCCGCGGGGTCCGCCGGGGAGCTGTTTTTT
TRBV5-4	once	TRBD1	TRBJ1-2	14	CASSGTGTGYGYTF	TGTGCCAGCAGCGGGACCGGGACAGGGTATGGCTACACCTTC
TRBV19	once	.	TRBJ2-7	14	CASRTIHRSYEQYF	TGTGCCAGTAGGACAATCCACAGATCCTACGAGCAGTACTTC
TRBV27	.	.	TRBJ1-1	16	CASRTDRPPTYTEAFF	TGTGCCAGCAGAACGGACAGACCGCCGACGTACACTGAAGCTTTCTTT
TRBV27	few	.	TRBJ1-2	15	CASSLRTTGNYGYTF	TGTGCCAGCAGTTTAAGGACGACAGGAAATTATGGCTACACCTTC
TRBV5-5	many	TRBD1	TRBJ1-1	16	CASSRDRGAMNTEAFF	TGTGCCAGCAGCCGGGACAGGGGGGCCATGAACACTGAAGCTTTCTTT
TRBV7-2	.	.	TRBJ2-5	17	CASSLEGVIERGETQYF	TGTGCCAGCAGCTTAGAAGGAGTTATCGAGAGAGGAGAGACCCAGTACTTC
TRBV29-1	.	.	TRBJ2-6	12	CSVDTGNNVLTF	TGCAGCGTTGATACCGGGAACAACGTCCTGACTTTC
TRBV10-1	.	TRBD2	TRBJ2-2	16	CASSDRASGNTGELFF	TGCGCCAGCAGTGATAGGGCTAGCGGAAACACCGGGGAGCTGTTTTTT
TRBV7-9	.	.	TRBJ2-3	14	CASSLGGFTDTQYF	TGTGCCAGCAGCTTAGGAGGATTCACAGATACGCAGTATTTT
TRBV6-5	.	.	TRBJ2-7	13	CASSYLTGSEQYF	TGTGCCAGCAGTTATCTCACAGGGAGCGAGCAGTACTTC
TRBV28	.	TRBD1	TRBJ2-7	14	CASRPGTVGAEQYF	TGTGCCAGCAGGCCCGGGACAGTCGGAGCCGAGCAGTACTTC
TRBV5-5	.	TRBD1	TRBJ1-2	13	CASSQTGAYGYTF	TGTGCCAGCAGCCAAACAGGGGCCTATGGCTACACCTTC
TRBV11-3	few	.	TRBJ1-5	15	CASSLGGRDGQPQHF	TGTGCCAGCAGCTTAGGTGGGAGGGACGGCCAGCCCCAGCATTTT
TRBV30	.	.	TRBJ1-5	14	CAWSVLGQGQPQHF	TGTGCCTGGAGTGTACTCGGGCAGGGGCAGCCCCAGCATTTT
TRBV27	.	TRBD1	TRBJ1-6	17	CASSFSGQGYMNSPLHF	TGTGCCAGCAGTTTTTCGGGACAGGGATATATGAATTCACCCCTCCACTTT
TRBV7-9	.	TRBD2	TRBJ2-7	13	CATLSGSTYEQYF	TGTGCCACCCTTAGCGGGTCAACCTACGAGCAGTACTTC